This record looks at one T cell receptor beta chain sequence and its context. Its antigen remains unknown. Template switching with 5'RACE generated the TCR cDNA and added a universal primer site and UMIs. TCRdb re-analysed the 5' RACE reads in MiXCR, keeping a single row per CDR3 protein. The sample lists about 400,000 distinct CDR3 sequences, about 6.2% occurring once. The data originate from a study of T cells after yellow fever vaccination. Study observations and caveats: Post-booster samples contained most primary-vaccination clones (more than 95% CD4, approximately 88% CD8). The appearance of a small share of clonotypes in both CD4 and CD8 compartments was observed. The secondary response showed a weaker magnitude and a faster peak, day 5 versus 15.

Sample: PBMCs, taken 5 days after the yellow fever booster vaccination. This TCR was recovered from a man aged 25-40 years who received the YFV17D yellow fever vaccine.

CDR3 sequence (DNA): TGTGCCAGCAGCTTAGATGCCCAAGAGACCCAGTACTTC. It encodes CASSLDAQETQYF. V usage is TRBV7-9 and J usage is TRBJ2-5; D call uncertain. The ends were cut back, 1 base at V and 1 base at J, with 4 bases in the middle. This CDR3 is built from 13 residues. Germline V gene lookup returns CDR1 SEHNR and CDR2 FQNEAQ (reference sequence).